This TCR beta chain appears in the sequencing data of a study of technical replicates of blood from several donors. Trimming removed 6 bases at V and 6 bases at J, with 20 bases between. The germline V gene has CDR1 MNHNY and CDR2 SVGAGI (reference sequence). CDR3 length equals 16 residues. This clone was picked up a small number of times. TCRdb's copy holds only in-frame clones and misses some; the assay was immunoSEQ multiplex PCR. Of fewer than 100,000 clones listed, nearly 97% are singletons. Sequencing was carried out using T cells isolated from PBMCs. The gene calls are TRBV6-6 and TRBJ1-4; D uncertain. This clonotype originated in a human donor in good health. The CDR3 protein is CASSPSPVGLDEKLFF. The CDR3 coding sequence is TGTGCCAGCAGCCCCTCCCCCGTTGGGCTGGATGAAAAACTGTTTTTT.